The TCR beta chain described here comes from a study of T cell changes during pregnancy in multiple sclerosis. Data came from immunoSEQ multiplex PCR; TCRdb stores just in-frame clones and leaves some out. The data contain some 27,000 clones, 89% of them seen just once; the ten biggest clones take up roughly 0.5%. The CDR3 loop spans 13 amino acids. With 0 bases removed from V and 6 bases from J, the gap between germline ends came to 9 bases. CDR1 is GTSNPN, CDR2 SVGIG, per germline (reference sequence). The TCR originated in a female donor in good health, enrolled as a control in a pregnancy study. This sequence joins TRBV30 and TRBJ1-5; no reliable D call. Sequencing was performed on CD4+ T cells from peripheral blood mononuclear cells, taken in the first trimester of pregnancy. The chain's CDR3 is CAWSVRERQPQHF. The CDR3 nucleotides are TGTGCCTGGAGTGTAAGGGAGCGTCAGCCCCAGCATTTT. The entire variable domain, with the rest obtained from reference TRBV30 and TRBJ1-5, is as follows: SQTIHQWPATLVQPVGSPLSLECTVEGTSNPNLYWYRQAAGRGLQLLFYSVGIGQISSEVPQNLSASRPQDRQFILSSKKLLLSDSGFYLCAWSVRERQPQHFGDGTRLSIL.